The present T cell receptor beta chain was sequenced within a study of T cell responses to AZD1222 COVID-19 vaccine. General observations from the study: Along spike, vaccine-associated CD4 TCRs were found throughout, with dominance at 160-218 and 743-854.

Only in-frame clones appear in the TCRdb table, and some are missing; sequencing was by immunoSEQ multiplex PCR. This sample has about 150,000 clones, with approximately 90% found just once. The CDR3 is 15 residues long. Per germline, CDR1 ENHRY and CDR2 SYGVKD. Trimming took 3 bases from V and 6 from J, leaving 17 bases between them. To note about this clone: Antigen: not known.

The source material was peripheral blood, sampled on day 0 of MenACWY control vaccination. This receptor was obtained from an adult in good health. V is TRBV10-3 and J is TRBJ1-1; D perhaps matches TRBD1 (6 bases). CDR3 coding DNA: TGTGCCATCAGTGATAACAGGGTAACGGTTTCTGAAGCTTTCTTT. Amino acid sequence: CAISDNRVTVSEAFF.